The source of this T cell receptor beta chain is a study of blood T cells in healthy people across ages. Study summary: About one barcoded beta molecule per two T cells was captured by template switching.

The CDR3 loop spans 14 amino acids. V was trimmed by 4 bases and J by 11 bases, leaving 20 bases between them. Germline lookup yields CDR1 MGHRA and CDR2 YSYEKL. Points on this clonotype: Its antigen remains unknown.

Combining a sample-barcoded 5' primer with a J-beta primer mix, a second PCR ran for about 7 to 11 cycles. Using its own MiXCR run on the 5' RACE reads, TCRdb lists one record per CDR3 protein. There are approximately 1.5 million distinct CDR3 sequences in the sample; 35% to 45% occur only once, and about 4% lies in the top ten. Study-level points and caveats: The study lacked donor CMV status, which possibly confounded expanded clonotype changes. Compared with aged donors, long-lived donors showed fewer expanded clones, suggesting selection.

Sequenced material: blood. The origin of this receptor is a woman between 18 and 30 years old in good health. The V gene is TRBV4-1, the J gene TRBJ2-5; possibly TRBD2 for D (6 bases). The DNA for the CDR3 is TGCGCCAGCAGCCTGGGACTGACCGTCGATGAGCAGTACTTC. Its translation is CASSLGLTVDEQYF.